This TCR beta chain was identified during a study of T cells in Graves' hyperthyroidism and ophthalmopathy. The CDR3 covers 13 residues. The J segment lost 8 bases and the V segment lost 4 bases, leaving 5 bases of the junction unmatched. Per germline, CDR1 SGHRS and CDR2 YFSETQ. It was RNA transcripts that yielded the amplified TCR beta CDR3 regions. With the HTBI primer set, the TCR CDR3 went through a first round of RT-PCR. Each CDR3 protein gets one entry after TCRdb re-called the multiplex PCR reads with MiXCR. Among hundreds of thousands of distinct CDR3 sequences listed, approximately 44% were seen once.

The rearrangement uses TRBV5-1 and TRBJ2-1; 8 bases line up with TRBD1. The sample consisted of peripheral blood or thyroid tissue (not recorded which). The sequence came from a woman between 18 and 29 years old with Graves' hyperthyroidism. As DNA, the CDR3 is TGCGCCAGCAGCCTACAGGGGGTCGATGAGCAGTTCTTC. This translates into CASSLQGVDEQFF.